The clone carrying this TCR beta chain was seen a handful of times. Its specificity is not known. One end of the junction does not line up with germline, which may come from a read error. Sequenced patients had shown CD8+CD57+ cell expansion by flow cytometry. The diagnosis in all patients was severe acquired aplastic anemia. The sample belongs to a study of CD8+CD57+ T cells in acquired aplastic anemia. Study-wide background: Quantities of DNA derived from sorted CD4+ and CD8+ cells averaged roughly 3 ug. Points from the study as a whole: Between patients and controls, approximately 29 CD8+ CDR3 sequences were found in common. Patients and healthy controls showed no significant CD8+ Simpson's diversity difference.

CDR3 and TCR beta VDJ profiling relied on genomic DNA as the template. TCRdb fed the reads into MiXCR, producing one record per CDR3 protein. Of around 430,000 distinct CDR3 sequences in the sample, around 32% were seen once. Germline CDR1 and CDR2: ENHRY and SYGVKD. The CDR3 has 14 residues. The sequencing sample was made of sorted CD4+, CD8+, or CD8+CD57+ T cells (not recorded which) from PBMCs. The chain recombines TRBV10-3 with TRBJ1-5; TRBD1 is a possible D gene (6 bases). This TCR was sampled from a human donor with aplastic anemia. The CDR3 coding sequence is TGTGCCAGCAGTTCCGACAACAGGGTACCGCCCCAGCATTTT. Translation: CASSSDNRVPPQHF.